This T cell receptor beta chain stems from a study of Graves' ophthalmopathy and Graves' hyperthyroidism. Study results and caveats: Progression of ophthalmopathy was predicted by the model with roughly 71% sensitivity and approximately 72% specificity. Thyroid clonotypes that were expanded above 0.001 frequency mostly also appeared in blood.

Researchers took RNA transcripts and amplified TCR beta CDR3 regions from them. HTBI primers primed a first-round RT-PCR, and a second-round multiplex PCR followed. TCRdb passed the multiplex PCR reads through MiXCR, listing each CDR3 protein once. The sample consists of about 1.1 million distinct CDR3 sequences, 35% to 40% of them appearing once. Per germline, CDR1 SEHNR and CDR2 FQNEAQ (reference sequence). V shed 3 bases and J shed 5 bases, with 13 bases lying between them. CDR3 size: 14 residues. This clonotype occurred many times. Its matching antigen is unknown. The chain employs TRBV7-9 and TRBJ2-5; no firm D call. Sample: peripheral blood or thyroid tissue (not recorded which). The receptor was derived from an adult man with Graves' hyperthyroidism. The CDR3 DNA follows: TGTGCCAGCAGCTTCCCGAGCCTTCAGGAGACCCAGTACTTC. Its translation: CASSFPSLQETQYF.